The clone carrying this TCR beta chain showed up just once. The entry originates in a study of blood T cell repertoires in COVID-19. Assay: immunoSEQ multiplex PCR; the TCRdb copy retains only in-frame clones and omits some. The sample includes some 75,000 clones, approximately 90% of them seen just once. The CDR3 has 14 residues. Per the germline V gene, CDR1 is GTSNPN and CDR2 is SVGIG (reference sequence). The V end was cut by 5 bases, the J end by 6 bases, with 14 bases between. The sequencing input was peripheral blood. This clonotype was sampled from a man between 60 and 75 years old with acute or convalescent COVID-19. This chain connects TRBV30 to TRBJ1-6, with a possible D match to TRBD1 (6 bases). The CDR3 reads CAWQGISPNSPLHF. CDR3 nucleotides: TGTGCCTGGCAGGGGATAAGTCCTAATTCACCCCTCCACTTT.